A single sample is the source of the 30 T cell receptor beta chains below, sequenced in a study of blood T cell repertoires in COVID-19. Measured with immunoSEQ multiplex PCR; TCRdb has only the in-frame clones, and not every one. This table has 27,000 or so clones, roughly nine tenths appearing once. Material: peripheral blood. These receptors were taken from a human donor with active COVID-19. The donor label of this sample is uncertain.

The V gene is TRBV7-6, the J gene TRBJ2-7; a possible D gene is TRBD1 (5 bases). Germline V CDR1 and CDR2: SGHVS, FNYEAQ. The CDR3 extends over 13 amino acids. The V and J ends lost 5 bases and 1 base respectively, with 9 bases between them. The DNA for the CDR3 is TGTGCCAGCAGCCCCGACAGTTCCTACGAGCAGTACTTC. Amino acids: CASSPDSSYEQYF.

The CDR3: CASSQDPFEAEAFF. The CDR3 DNA reads as TGCGCCAGCAGCCAAGATCCCTTTGAGGCTGAAGCTTTCTTT. The V call is TRBV4-3, the J call TRBJ1-1; D ambiguous. Between the trimmed V and J ends, which lost 0 bases and 6 bases, there was a span of 11 bases. The V gene's germline CDR1 is LGHNA and CDR2 YSLEER. The CDR3 is 14 amino acids.

The V and J genes are TRBV2 and TRBJ2-7, with TRBD1 as a possible D gene (6 bases). Trimming pared 2 bases from V and 9 bases from J, leaving 29 bases between. The germline V gene encodes CDR1 SNHLY and CDR2 FYNNEI. The CDR3 extends over 18 amino acids. The CDR3 here is CASSETRVGQGLKGGQYF. The CDR3 coding sequence is TGTGCCAGCAGTGAAACCCGCGTGGGCCAGGGGCTTAAAGGGGGGCAGTACTTC.

V gene TRBV15 combines with J gene TRBJ2-2; 8 nucleotides align to TRBD1. After removal of 0 bases from V and 2 bases from J, the junction contained 5 bases not matched to a gene. CDR3 length: 17 amino acids. Germline CDR1 and CDR2: LNHNV and YYDKDF (reference sequence). Here the CDR3 DNA reads TGTGCCACCAGCAGAGATTTCGGACAGGGAAACACCGGGGAGCTGTTTTTT. Its protein product is CATSRDFGQGNTGELFF.

The chain links TRBV6-5 to TRBJ1-2; TRBD1 might be the D (6 bases). Per germline, CDR1 MNHEY and CDR2 SVGAGI. V lost 6 bases, J lost 3 bases, and 8 bases lay in between. There are 12 residues in the CDR3. CDR3 loop: CASSSGDYGYTF. The DNA of the CDR3 is TGTGCCAGCAGCTCAGGGGACTATGGCTACACCTTC.

The J gene is TRBJ1-1, the V gene TRBV6-5, with a weak D call TRBD1 (5 bases). The CDR3 has 14 amino acids. V lost 2 bases, J lost 0 bases, and 7 bases lay in between. Per the germline V gene, CDR1 is MNHEY and CDR2 is SVGAGI. Here the CDR3 reads CASSYTDMNTEAFF. The CDR3, as DNA: TGTGCCAGCAGTTACACGGACATGAACACTGAAGCTTTCTTT.

This chain uses TRBV7-9 with TRBJ2-7; 9 bases fit TRBD1. The CDR3 spans 16 residues. With 5 bases clipped from V and 4 bases from J, the junction kept 12 bases outside the gene matches. Per germline, CDR1 SEHNR and CDR2 FQNEAQ (reference sequence). The CDR3 loop is CASSPRTGVEIYEQYF. DNA of the CDR3: TGTGCCAGCAGCCCGAGGACAGGGGTGGAGATATACGAGCAGTACTTC.

The V and J genes are TRBV3-1 (or the pseudogene TRBV3-2) and TRBJ2-6; possible D gene TRBD1, 6 bases. The CDR3 is 23 residues long. Germline V gene lookup returns CDR1 LGHDT and CDR2 YNNKEL (reference sequence). V was shortened by 0 bases and J by 5 bases, with 32 bases between the two germline ends. The CDR3 here is CASSQDLGGVFSAGAQWANVLTF. The CDR3 DNA is TGTGCCAGCAGCCAAGATCTTGGTGGGGTCTTCTCGGCAGGGGCCCAGTGGGCCAACGTCCTGACTTTC.

This clone showed up just once. The V and J genes are TRBV15 and TRBJ2-7; 7 nucleotides line up with TRBD1. The V and J ends lost 4 bases and 4 bases, in that order; junction bases with no gene match: 10. The germline CDR1 and CDR2 sequences are LNHNV and YYDKDF (reference sequence). This CDR3 is built from 15 residues. CDR3 nucleotides: TGTGCCACCAGCATCTCAGGAAGGGGGCAATACGAGCAGTACTTC. Its protein is CATSISGRGQYEQYF.

The chain carries TRBV30 and TRBJ2-7; the D gene is possibly TRBD2 (5 bases). Germline CDR1 reads GTSNPN; CDR2 reads SVGIG (reference sequence). This CDR3 comprises 14 residues. V gave up 4 bases and J gave up 1 base, with 14 bases separating them. The DNA for the CDR3 is TGTGCCTGGATATCCCAGCGGAATTCCTACGAGCAGTACTTC. The encoded protein is CAWISQRNSYEQYF.

CDR3 nucleotide sequence: TGTGCCAGCAGCTTTCCCTCGGGCAATGAGCAGTTCTTC. Amino acids: CASSFPSGNEQFF. This sequence joins TRBV5-6 and TRBJ2-1; the D is unclear. Germline CDR1 SGHDT, CDR2 YYEEEE. The length of the CDR3 is 13 residues. The V and J ends lost 2 bases and 6 bases respectively, with 9 bases between them.

This chain connects TRBV4-2 to TRBJ2-7, with D possibly TRBD2 on 5 matching bases. Per germline, CDR1 LGHNA and CDR2 YNFKEQ. The CDR3 covers 13 residues. Deletions cut 0 bases from V and 7 bases from J, with 10 bases between. The CDR3 coding sequence is TGTGCCAGCAGCCAAGAGGCGGGTCAGGAGCAGTACTTC. This gives the protein CASSQEAGQEQYF.

CDR3: CASSSPGLRDTDTQYF. The CDR3 region has the DNA TGTGCCAGCAGCTCACCGGGACTTAGGGACACAGATACGCAGTATTTT. The chain uses TRBV7-9 and TRBJ2-3; D possibly corresponds to TRBD2 (6 bases). CDR1 SEHNR and CDR2 FQNEAQ come from the germline V gene (reference sequence). This CDR3 is 16 amino acids long. Deletions cut 4 bases from V and 2 bases from J, with 16 bases between.

The chain is built from TRBV30 and TRBJ1-6, with 7 bases that match TRBD1. This CDR3 has 15 amino acids. The germline V gene has CDR1 GTSNPN and CDR2 SVGIG (reference sequence). J lost 0 bases, V lost 7 bases, and 6 bases had no gene match. The DNA of the CDR3 is TGTGCCTCTAAACAGGGGAGCTCCTATAATTCACCCCTCCACTTT. The encoded protein is CASKQGSSYNSPLHF.

This clone appeared once. The chain is built from TRBV7-8 and TRBJ2-7; 8 nucleotides line up with TRBD2. The CDR3 extends over 15 amino acids. The V segment lost 3 bases and the J segment 0 bases; nucleotides outside the gene matches: 4. The germline gives CDR1 SGHVS, CDR2 FQNEAQ. CDR3 DNA sequence: TGTGCCAGCAGCTTTAGCGGGGTTAGCTCCTACGAGCAGTACTTC. This translates into CASSFSGVSSYEQYF.

The V gene is TRBV6-2 or TRBV6-3, the J gene TRBJ2-7; 8 bases fit TRBD2. Losses at the gene ends were 5 bases for V and 2 bases for J; bases not matched to a gene: 8. This CDR3 has 15 residues. Germline V gene lookup returns CDR1 MNHEY and CDR2 SVGEGT. CDR3 residues: CASSPLGGGTYEQYF. The CDR3 DNA sequence: TGTGCCAGCAGTCCACTCGGGGGGGGAACCTACGAGCAGTACTTC.

The V gene is TRBV5-4, the J gene TRBJ2-7; TRBD1 might be the D (6 bases). This CDR3 is 13 amino acids long. Germline assignment: CDR1 SGHNT and CDR2 YYREEE (reference sequence). Trimming removed 4 bases from V and 7 bases from J, with 15 bases in between. CDR3 amino acids: CASSRDTLGEQYF. For the CDR3, the DNA is TGTGCCAGCAGCCGGGACACCTTAGGAGAGCAGTACTTC.

This chain uses TRBV12-3 or TRBV12-4 with TRBJ2-7; possibly TRBD1 for D (6 bases). The V gene lost 6 bases and the J gene lost 2 bases, with 11 bases spanning the gap. This CDR3 has 13 residues. The DNA for the CDR3 is TGTGCCAGCAGAACCACAGGGACCTACGAGCAGTACTTC. It specifies CASRTTGTYEQYF.

Only a few counts were recorded for this clone. The V call is TRBV7-9, the J call TRBJ2-7, with D unresolved. The CDR3 contains 15 residues. Germline lookup yields CDR1 SEHNR and CDR2 FQNEAQ (reference sequence). The V gene lost 1 base and the J gene lost 0 bases, with 10 bases spanning the gap. This CDR3 reads CASSLVSAGSYEQYF. The CDR3 DNA reads TGTGCCAGCAGCTTAGTCTCGGCAGGCTCCTACGAGCAGTACTTC.

The rearrangement joins TRBV7-6 to TRBJ2-7; D not certain. CDR3 size: 15 residues. Per the germline V gene, CDR1 is SGHVS and CDR2 is FNYEAQ. Trimming removed 0 bases from V and 0 bases from J, with 9 bases in between. The CDR3 DNA is TGTGCCAGCAGCTTAGCGCGCGGCCGCTCCTACGAGCAGTACTTC. Encoded protein: CASSLARGRSYEQYF.

This chain connects TRBV9 to TRBJ2-5; D ambiguous. CDR1 and CDR2 from the germline V gene are SGDLS and YYNGEE. The CDR3 is 15 amino acids. Trimming removed 0 bases at V and 3 bases at J, with 12 bases between. The CDR3 DNA reads TGTGCCAGCAGCGTAGCTCCAGATTCCAAAGAGACCCAGTACTTC. It encodes CASSVAPDSKETQYF.

The chain joins TRBV6-6 to TRBJ2-2; 12 bases are a match to TRBD2. V gave up 5 bases and J gave up 0 bases; unmatched junction bases: 13. The CDR3 consists of 20 residues. Germline values: CDR1 MNHNY, CDR2 SVGAGI (reference sequence). The CDR3 here is CASSPRPRTSGIANTGELFF. CDR3 bases: TGTGCCAGCAGTCCCCGTCCAAGGACTAGCGGGATCGCGAACACCGGGGAGCTGTTTTTT.

This chain joins TRBV24-1 and TRBJ2-1; weak D call: TRBD1 (6 bases). CDR1 is KGHDR and CDR2 is SFDVKD in the germline V gene. Trimming removed 2 bases at V and 3 bases at J, with 10 bases between. CDR3 length: 15 residues. CDR3 loop: CATSDYKGGYNEQFF. In nucleotides, the CDR3 is TGTGCCACCAGTGATTATAAAGGGGGCTACAATGAGCAGTTCTTC.

This chain links TRBV30 with TRBJ2-1, with 8 bases that match TRBD2. The CDR3 spans 14 residues. From germline, CDR1 is GTSNPN and CDR2 SVGIG (reference sequence). V gave up 3 bases and J gave up 9 bases; unmatched junction bases: 10. The CDR3 protein is CAWSAGLEVSEQFF. In nucleotides, the CDR3 is TGTGCCTGGAGCGCGGGACTAGAGGTCTCTGAGCAGTTCTTC.

V and J are TRBV27 and TRBJ2-7; 7 bases line up with TRBD2. The CDR3 spans 15 residues. Germline V CDR1 and CDR2: MNHEY, SMNVEV (reference sequence). V was clipped by 8 bases and J by 4 bases; unmatched bases: 14. The CDR3 DNA reads as TGTGCCAGCGTGGGTGCGGGAGCCCAGTTTTACGAGCAGTACTTC. It specifies CASVGAGAQFYEQYF.

This chain joins TRBV7-2 and TRBJ2-1; TRBD2 matches 8 bases. Per germline, CDR1 SGHTA and CDR2 FQGNSA. This CDR3 comprises 15 residues. V shed 5 bases and J 3 bases; nucleotides not matched to a gene: 6. In nucleotides, the CDR3 is TGTGCCAGCAGCCCAATGGCGGGGGGCTACAATGAGCAGTTCTTC. Protein: CASSPMAGGYNEQFF.

This rearrangement joins TRBV30 to TRBJ2-2, with D perhaps TRBD1 (6 bases). This CDR3 region has 17 residues. The germline V gene has CDR1 GTSNPN and CDR2 SVGIG (reference sequence). Trimming removed 8 bases from V and 1 base from J, with 23 bases in between. Here the CDR3 reads CATSFAGVIGNTGELFF. CDR3 in DNA: TGTGCCACTTCATTCGCAGGGGTTATTGGGAACACCGGGGAGCTGTTTTTT. The whole variable domain, remainder taken from reference TRBV30 and TRBJ2-2, is SQTIHQWPATLVQPVGSPLSLECTVEGTSNPNLYWYRQAAGRGLQLLFYSVGIGQISSEVPQNLSASRPQDRQFILSSKKLLLSDSGFYLCATSFAGVIGNTGELFFGEGSRLTVL.

The chain combines TRBV13 with TRBJ2-1; weak D call: TRBD2 (5 bases). V gave up 8 bases and J gave up 7 bases, with 18 bases separating them. Germline V gives CDR1 PRHDT, CDR2 FYEKMQ (reference sequence). This CDR3 comprises 14 residues. CDR3 region: CASGRGGNENEQFF. The CDR3 coding sequence is TGTGCCAGCGGGCGCGGAGGAAATGAGAATGAGCAGTTCTTC.

The rearrangement uses TRBV5-1 and TRBJ2-3; 10 bases match TRBD2. Germline V gene data show CDR1 as SGHRS and CDR2 as YFSETQ. The CDR3 spans 16 residues. The junction had 5 bases not matched to a gene; V was cut back by 4 bases and J by 0 bases. CDR3 residues: CASSSGTSASTDTQYF. CDR3 nucleotide sequence: TGCGCCAGCAGCAGCGGGACTAGCGCTAGCACAGATACGCAGTATTTT. Drawing the rest from reference TRBV5-1 and TRBJ2-3, the complete variable domain is KAGVTQTPRYLIKTRGQQVTLSCSPISGHRSVSWYQQTPGQGLQFLFEYFSETQRNKGNFPGRFSGRQFSNSRSEMNVSTLELGDSALYLCASSSGTSASTDTQYFGPGTRLTVL.

This chain joins TRBV7-9 and TRBJ2-2, with TRBD1 as a possible D gene (6 bases). V was trimmed by 5 bases and J by 3 bases, leaving 19 bases between them. The CDR3 is made up of 17 amino acids. The germline gives CDR1 SEHNR, CDR2 FQNEAQ (reference sequence). The CDR3, as DNA: TGTGCCAGCAGCCCAAGAGGTACAGGGAAGGACACCGGGGAGCTGTTTTTT. It yields the protein CASSPRGTGKDTGELFF.